This T cell receptor beta chain came from a study of blood T cell repertoires in COVID-19. About the study: Some COVID-19 samples were acute and others convalescent; all came from the United States, Italy and Spain. The cDNA or gDNA used as material had been derived from T cells, B-cell-depleted T cells, or PBMCs.

Methods used by the authors: Estimates of nucleated cell counts were drawn from the amplification of reference gene primers. Profiled with immunoSEQ multiplex PCR; TCRdb holds only in-frame clones, not every one. That table is the source of V, J and clone size, and D and trimming were worked out from the DNA. The sample shows approximately 300,000 clones, 86% of them seen only once. The CDR3 extends over 14 amino acids. Germline V lookup: CDR1 SGDLS, CDR2 YYNGEE. V shed 4 bases and J 9 bases; nucleotides not matched to a gene: 4. A single count supports this clone. This clonotype was obtained from a woman aged 50 to 60 with acute or convalescent COVID-19. The sequencing sample was made of peripheral blood. The chain employs TRBV9 and TRBJ2-1; 13 nucleotides align to TRBD2. CDR3 DNA: TGTGCCAGCAGCACGGGACTAGCGGGAAGTGAGCAGTTCTTC. Protein: CASSTGLAGSEQFF.